These T cell receptor beta chains were read from a single sample in a study of T-cell memory formation after mild COVID-19. TCRdb fed the 5' RACE reads into MiXCR, producing one record per CDR3 protein. The top ten hold roughly 23% of the sample, which has fewer than 350,000 distinct CDR3 sequences, over 7% seen once. Sequencing was carried out using PBMCs or a T cell subset sorted from them (not recorded which). The receptors come from a man between 18 and 29 years old who had mild COVID-19 (a few samples of this study predate the infection). Cell type and time point are not known. Each CDR3 is given without its conserved first and last residue.

cdr3_aa: ASSMSGTVEAF
v_call: TRBV12-3/TRBV12-4
j_call: TRBJ1-1

cdr3_aa: ASSDALLAGAYNEQF
v_call: TRBV25-1
j_call: TRBJ2-1

cdr3_aa: ASSFFGGPSYNEQF
v_call: TRBV7-9
j_call: TRBJ2-1

cdr3_aa: ASSWDVSGNQPQH
v_call: TRBV7-9
j_call: TRBJ1-5

cdr3_aa: ASSYFLGQGWGEQF
v_call: TRBV6-2/TRBV6-3
j_call: TRBJ2-1

cdr3_aa: ASSVGSGGDNEQF
v_call: TRBV9
j_call: TRBJ2-1

cdr3_aa: ASSQDPTGIYGYT
v_call: TRBV4-2
j_call: TRBJ1-2

cdr3_aa: AWNRPTDTQY
v_call: TRBV30
j_call: TRBJ2-3

cdr3_aa: ASSQDIRETSEFYNEQF
v_call: TRBV3-1
j_call: TRBJ2-1

cdr3_aa: ATSAGRPHSGNTIY
v_call: TRBV24-1
j_call: TRBJ1-3

cdr3_aa: ASSPAGMTTDTQY
v_call: TRBV11-2
j_call: TRBJ2-3